A single sample gave rise to the 14 T cell receptor beta chains below, sequenced in a study of T-cell reconstitution after alpha-beta-depleted transplantation in children. Preparation of the TCRbeta library used unique molecular identifiers. TCRdb reanalysed the PCR reads using MiXCR and keeps one entry per CDR3 protein. The data contain fewer than 550,000 distinct CDR3 sequences, roughly 10% of them seen just once; the ten biggest clones take up 4.5% to 6.5%. The source material was PBMCs from the stem cell graft donor, sampled from the stem cell graft. These receptors came from a human donor who donated a stem cell graft to a child with acute myeloid leukemia.

The chain joins TRBV5-1 to TRBJ2-5; unclear D gene. Per the germline V gene, CDR1 is SGHRS and CDR2 is YFSETQ. The CDR3 covers 13 residues. V was trimmed by 3 bases and J by 11 bases, leaving 17 bases between them. CDR3 in DNA: TGCGCCAGCAGCTCCCACAGCAGAAGAGGACAGTACTTC. Encoded protein: CASSSHSRRGQYF.

CDR3 DNA: TGCGCCAGCAGCCCGGAGAATGGGGGGCTTCGGTTCTTC. Its protein is CASSPENGGLRFF. V is TRBV5-1 and J is TRBJ2-1; D may be TRBD1 or TRBD2 (6 bases each). Germline values: CDR1 SGHRS, CDR2 YFSETQ. V lost 4 bases and J lost 15, with 20 bases in between. The length of the CDR3 is 13 residues.

The chain uses TRBV12-3 or TRBV12-4 and TRBJ2-3, with D unclear. The V gene lost 3 bases and the J gene lost 6 bases, with 13 bases spanning the gap. The CDR3 runs to 14 residues. CDR3 nucleotides: TGTGCCAGCAGTTTCTTCGTCATGGGGGATACGCAGTATTTT. It yields the protein CASSFFVMGDTQYF.

There are many counts of this clonotype. The gene calls are TRBV5-1 and TRBJ2-2; D may be TRBD2 (7 bases). The CDR3 consists of 17 residues. Germline-derived CDR1 and CDR2 are SGHRS and YFSETQ. V was trimmed by 0 bases and J by 3 bases, leaving 15 bases between them. CDR3 DNA: TGCGCCAGCAGCTTGGATGCGGGAGAGGGGGACACCGGGGAGCTGTTTTTT. Its translation: CASSLDAGEGDTGELFF.

The chain links TRBV5-1 to TRBJ2-1; TRBD2 aligns across 11 bases. Germline loops: CDR1 SGHRS, CDR2 YFSETQ. The CDR3 length is 17 residues. Trimming at V came to 1 base and at J to 1 base, leaving 4 bases not matched to a gene. CDR3 sequence reads: CASSLTSGGNSYNEQFF. CDR3 sequence (DNA): TGCGCCAGCAGCTTGACTAGCGGGGGTAATTCCTACAATGAGCAGTTCTTC.

Points on this clonotype: It may be a read error: a sequence one base away is much more abundant. This chain joins TRBV20-1 and TRBJ2-3; D might be TRBD1 or TRBD2, each matching 5 bases. V gave up 1 base and J gave up 3 bases, with 14 bases separating them. The CDR3 length is 15 residues. Germline CDR1 is DFQATT and CDR2 is SNEGSKA (reference sequence). The CDR3 is CSARVAGSWTDTQYF. CDR3 nucleotides: TGCAGTGCTAGAGTTGCAGGGAGTTGGACAGATACGCAGTATTTT.

There are a few counts of this clonotype. The chain employs TRBV6-5 and TRBJ2-5; D is tentatively TRBD1 or TRBD2 (6 bases each). Trimming left V 6 bases short and J 4 bases short, with 15 bases between. CDR1 and CDR2 (germline): MNHEY, SVGAGI. The CDR3 has 14 amino acids. The CDR3 sequence: CASSKTGGGETQYF. Here the CDR3 DNA reads TGTGCCAGCAGCAAGACAGGAGGGGGAGAGACCCAGTACTTC.

V and J are TRBV18 and TRBJ1-1; D remains unclear. The germline V and J ends were trimmed by 0 bases and 0 bases, with 8 bases remaining between them. The CDR3 runs 15 residues. Germline CDR1 and CDR2: KGHSH and LQKENI. As DNA, the CDR3 is TGTGCCAGCTCACCACCGAGCCAGCTGAACACTGAAGCTTTCTTT. Translation: CASSPPSQLNTEAFF.

This clonotype was found a few times. The J gene is TRBJ2-1, the V gene TRBV5-1; possibly TRBD1 or TRBD2 for D (5 bases each). The CDR3 runs 17 residues. Germline CDR1 is SGHRS and CDR2 is YFSETQ. The V gene lost 6 bases and the J gene lost 5 bases, with 24 bases spanning the gap. The CDR3 loop reads CASTSESLARGHNEQFF. The CDR3 DNA follows: TGCGCCAGCACCTCGGAGAGTCTAGCTAGGGGTCACAATGAGCAGTTCTTC.

This clonotype was detected a few times. V and J are TRBV9 and TRBJ2-3; D gene unclear. The V gene lost 0 bases and the J gene lost 0 bases, with 11 bases spanning the gap. The CDR3 has 16 residues. CDR1 is SGDLS and CDR2 is YYNGEE in the germline V gene. CDR3: CASSVDPGISTDTQYF. As DNA, the CDR3 is TGTGCCAGCAGCGTAGATCCGGGTATTAGCACAGATACGCAGTATTTT.

This clonotype was picked up many times. The chain has TRBV20-1 and TRBJ2-7; maybe TRBD1 (6 bases). The germline V and J ends were trimmed by 5 bases and 8 bases, with 22 bases remaining between them. Germline CDR1 is DFQATT and CDR2 is SNEGSKA (reference sequence). The CDR3 length is 14 residues. The CDR3, as DNA: TGCAGTGCTGAGCATACAGGGAGTTATTCAAAGCAGTACTTC. Translated, it gives CSAEHTGSYSKQYF.

This clonotype was seen repeatedly, ten times or more. V gene TRBV29-1 combines with J gene TRBJ2-1, with D possibly TRBD1 on 6 matching bases. This CDR3 contains 16 residues. Germline CDR1 SQVTM, CDR2 ANQGSEA. With 3 bases removed from V and 2 bases from J, the gap between germline ends came to 17 bases. The CDR3 spells CSVDERSWDTYNEQFF. The CDR3, as DNA: TGCAGCGTTGATGAACGATCGTGGGACACCTACAATGAGCAGTTCTTC.

The rearrangement joins TRBV7-8 to TRBJ2-2; D is ambiguous. From germline, CDR1 is SGHVS and CDR2 FQNEAQ. The CDR3 covers 14 residues. V was trimmed by 2 bases and J by 7 bases, leaving 11 bases between them. CDR3 nucleotides: TGTGCCAGCAGCTTAAGGCCCGCCGGCGGGGAGCTGTTTTTT. Residues: CASSLRPAGGELFF.

This clonotype was counted at least ten times. The chain is built from TRBV4-1 and TRBJ2-5; no reliable D call. CDR3 length equals 14 residues. Trimming removed 0 bases at V and 0 bases at J, with 5 bases between. Germline V gene data show CDR1 as MGHRA and CDR2 as YSYEKL. The CDR3 is CASSQDNNQETQYF. The CDR3 DNA follows: TGCGCCAGCAGCCAAGATAACAACCAAGAGACCCAGTACTTC.